Included here is one TCR beta chain sequence, with context. The antigen is undetermined. This specimen comes from a study of T cell responses to AZD1222 COVID-19 vaccine. Turning to the study itself: Second-dose intervals near 4 or 12 weeks were combined. Findings and caveats of the study: Compared with day 0, the breadth and depth of the Spike-specific TCR repertoire rose significantly after two doses of AZD1222.

The germline V gene encodes CDR1 MNHEY and CDR2 SVGAGI. The CDR3 loop spans 15 amino acids. The V gene lost 0 bases and the J gene lost 0 bases, with 9 bases spanning the gap. Only in-frame clones appear in the TCRdb table, and some are missing; sequencing was by immunoSEQ multiplex PCR. The table has 120,000 or so clones, approximately 83% seen once. The TCR originated in an adult in good health. The V call is TRBV6-5, the J call TRBJ2-7; no firm D call. Sequencing was performed on peripheral blood, taken on day 0 of AZD1222 vaccination. Here the CDR3 reads CASSYSPFSSYEQYF. The CDR3 nucleotides are TGTGCCAGCAGTTACTCGCCATTTAGCTCCTACGAGCAGTACTTC.